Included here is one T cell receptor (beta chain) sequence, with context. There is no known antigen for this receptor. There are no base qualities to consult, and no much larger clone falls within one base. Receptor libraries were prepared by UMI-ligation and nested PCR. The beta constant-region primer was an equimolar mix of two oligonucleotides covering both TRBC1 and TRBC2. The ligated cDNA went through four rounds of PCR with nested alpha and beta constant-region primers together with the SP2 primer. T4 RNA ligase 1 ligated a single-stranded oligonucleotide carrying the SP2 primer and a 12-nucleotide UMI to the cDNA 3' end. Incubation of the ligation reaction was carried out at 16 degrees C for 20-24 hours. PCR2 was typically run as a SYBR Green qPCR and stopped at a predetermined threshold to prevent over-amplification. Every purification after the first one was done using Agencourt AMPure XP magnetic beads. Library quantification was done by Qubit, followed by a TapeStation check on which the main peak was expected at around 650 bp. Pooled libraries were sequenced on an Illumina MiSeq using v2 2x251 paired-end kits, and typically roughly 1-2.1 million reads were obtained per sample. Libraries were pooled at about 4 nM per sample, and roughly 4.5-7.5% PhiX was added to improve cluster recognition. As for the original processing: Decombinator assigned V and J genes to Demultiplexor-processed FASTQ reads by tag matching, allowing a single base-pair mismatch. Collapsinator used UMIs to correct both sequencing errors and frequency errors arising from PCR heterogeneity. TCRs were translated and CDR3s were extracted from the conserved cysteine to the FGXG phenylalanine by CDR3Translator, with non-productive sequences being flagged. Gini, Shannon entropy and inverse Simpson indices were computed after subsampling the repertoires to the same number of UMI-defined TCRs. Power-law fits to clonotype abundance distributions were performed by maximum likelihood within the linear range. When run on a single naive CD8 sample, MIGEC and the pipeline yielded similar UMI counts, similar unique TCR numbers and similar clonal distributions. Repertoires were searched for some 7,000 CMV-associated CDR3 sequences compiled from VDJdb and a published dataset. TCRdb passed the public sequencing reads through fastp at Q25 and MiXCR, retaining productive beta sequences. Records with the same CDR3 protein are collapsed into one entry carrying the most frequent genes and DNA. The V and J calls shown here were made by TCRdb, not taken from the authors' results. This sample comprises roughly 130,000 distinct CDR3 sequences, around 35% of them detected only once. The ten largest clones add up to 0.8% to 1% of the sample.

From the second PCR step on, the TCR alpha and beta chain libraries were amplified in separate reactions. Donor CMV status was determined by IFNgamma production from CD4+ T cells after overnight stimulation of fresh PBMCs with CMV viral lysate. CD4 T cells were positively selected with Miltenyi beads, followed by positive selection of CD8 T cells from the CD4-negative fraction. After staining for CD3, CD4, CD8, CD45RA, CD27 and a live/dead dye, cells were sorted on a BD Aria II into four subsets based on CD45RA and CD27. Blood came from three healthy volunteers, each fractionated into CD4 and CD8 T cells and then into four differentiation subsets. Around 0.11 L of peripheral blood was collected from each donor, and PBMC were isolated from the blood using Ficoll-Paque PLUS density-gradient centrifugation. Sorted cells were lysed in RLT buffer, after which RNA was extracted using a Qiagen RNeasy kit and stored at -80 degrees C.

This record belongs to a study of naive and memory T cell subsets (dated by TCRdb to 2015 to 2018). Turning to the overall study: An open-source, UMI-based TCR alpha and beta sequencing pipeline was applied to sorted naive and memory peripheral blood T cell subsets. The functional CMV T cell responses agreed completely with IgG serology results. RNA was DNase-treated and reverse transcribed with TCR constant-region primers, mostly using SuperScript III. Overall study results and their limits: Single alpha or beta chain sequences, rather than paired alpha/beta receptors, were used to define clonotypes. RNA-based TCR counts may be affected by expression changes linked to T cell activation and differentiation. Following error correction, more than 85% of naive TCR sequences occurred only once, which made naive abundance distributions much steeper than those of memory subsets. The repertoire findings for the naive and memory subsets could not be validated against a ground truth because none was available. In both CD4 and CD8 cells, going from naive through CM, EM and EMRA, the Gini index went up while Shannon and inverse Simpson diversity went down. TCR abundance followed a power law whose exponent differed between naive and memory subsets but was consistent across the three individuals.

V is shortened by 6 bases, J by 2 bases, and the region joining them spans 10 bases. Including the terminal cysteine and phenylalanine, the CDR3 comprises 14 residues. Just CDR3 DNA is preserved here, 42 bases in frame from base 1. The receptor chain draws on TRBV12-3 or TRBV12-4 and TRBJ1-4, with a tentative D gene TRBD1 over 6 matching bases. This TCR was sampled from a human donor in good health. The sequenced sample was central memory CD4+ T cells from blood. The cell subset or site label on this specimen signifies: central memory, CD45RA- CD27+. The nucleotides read TGTGCCAGCAGCCAACAGGGCACTAATGAAAAACTGTTTTTT. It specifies CASSQQGTNEKLFF.